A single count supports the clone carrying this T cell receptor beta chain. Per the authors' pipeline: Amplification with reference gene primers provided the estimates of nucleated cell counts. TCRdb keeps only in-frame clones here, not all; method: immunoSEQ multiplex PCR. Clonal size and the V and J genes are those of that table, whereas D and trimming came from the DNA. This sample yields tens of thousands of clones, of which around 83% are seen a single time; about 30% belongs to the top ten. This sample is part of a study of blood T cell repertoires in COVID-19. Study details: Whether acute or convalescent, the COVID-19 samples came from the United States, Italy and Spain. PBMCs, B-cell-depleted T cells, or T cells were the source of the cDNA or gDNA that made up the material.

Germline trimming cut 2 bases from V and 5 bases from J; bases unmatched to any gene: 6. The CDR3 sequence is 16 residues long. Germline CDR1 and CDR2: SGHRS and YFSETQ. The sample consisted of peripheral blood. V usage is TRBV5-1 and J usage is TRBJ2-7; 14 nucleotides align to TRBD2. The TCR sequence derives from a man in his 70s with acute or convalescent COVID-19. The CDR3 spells CASSFGGLAGVDEQYF. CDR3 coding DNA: TGCGCCAGCAGCTTCGGGGGACTAGCGGGAGTGGACGAGCAGTACTTC. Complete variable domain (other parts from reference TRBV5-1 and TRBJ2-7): KAGVTQTPRYLIKTRGQQVTLSCSPISGHRSVSWYQQTPGQGLQFLFEYFSETQRNKGNFPGRFSGRQFSNSRSEMNVSTLELGDSALYLCASSFGGLAGVDEQYFGPGTRLTVT.